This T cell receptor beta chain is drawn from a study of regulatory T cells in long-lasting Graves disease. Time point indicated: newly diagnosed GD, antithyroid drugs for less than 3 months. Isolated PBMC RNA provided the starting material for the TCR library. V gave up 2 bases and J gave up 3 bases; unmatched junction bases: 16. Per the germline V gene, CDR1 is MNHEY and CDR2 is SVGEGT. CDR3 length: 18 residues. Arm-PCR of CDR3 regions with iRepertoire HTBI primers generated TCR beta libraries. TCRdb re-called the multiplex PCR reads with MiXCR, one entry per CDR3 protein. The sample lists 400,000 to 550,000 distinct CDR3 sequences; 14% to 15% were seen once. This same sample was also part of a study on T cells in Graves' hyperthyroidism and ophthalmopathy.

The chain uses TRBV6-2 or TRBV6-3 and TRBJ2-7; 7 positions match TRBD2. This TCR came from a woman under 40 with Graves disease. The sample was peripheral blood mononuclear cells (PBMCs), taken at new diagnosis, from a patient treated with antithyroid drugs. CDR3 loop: CASSYKDGAAGAHYEQYF. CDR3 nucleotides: TGTGCCAGCAGTTACAAGGATGGGGCGGCGGGAGCCCACTACGAGCAGTACTTC.